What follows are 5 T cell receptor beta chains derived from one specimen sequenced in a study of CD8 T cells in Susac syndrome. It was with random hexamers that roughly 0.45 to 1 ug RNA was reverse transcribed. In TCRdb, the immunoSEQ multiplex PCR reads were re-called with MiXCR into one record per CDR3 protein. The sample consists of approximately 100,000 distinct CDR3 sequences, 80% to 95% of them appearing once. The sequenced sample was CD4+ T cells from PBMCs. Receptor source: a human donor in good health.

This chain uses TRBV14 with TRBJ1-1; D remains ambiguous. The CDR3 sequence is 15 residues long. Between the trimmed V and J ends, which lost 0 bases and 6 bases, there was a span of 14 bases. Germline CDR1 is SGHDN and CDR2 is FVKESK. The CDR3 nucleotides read TGTGCCAGCAGCCAAGAACTGCTGTTTGGGTCTGAAGCTTTCTTT. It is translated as CASSQELLFGSEAFF. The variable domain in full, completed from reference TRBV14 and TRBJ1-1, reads EAGVTQFPSHSVIEKGQTVTLRCDPISGHDNLYWYRRVMGKEIKFLLHFVKESKQDESGMPNNRFLAERTGGTYSTLKVQPAELEDSGVYFCASSQELLFGSEAFFGQGTRLTVV.

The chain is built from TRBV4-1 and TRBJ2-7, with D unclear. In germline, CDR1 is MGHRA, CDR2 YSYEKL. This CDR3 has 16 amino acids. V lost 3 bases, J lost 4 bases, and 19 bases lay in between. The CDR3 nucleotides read TGCGCCAGCAGCCACCAATCGACGCCCTGGGGTTACGAGCAGTACTTC. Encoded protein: CASSHQSTPWGYEQYF.

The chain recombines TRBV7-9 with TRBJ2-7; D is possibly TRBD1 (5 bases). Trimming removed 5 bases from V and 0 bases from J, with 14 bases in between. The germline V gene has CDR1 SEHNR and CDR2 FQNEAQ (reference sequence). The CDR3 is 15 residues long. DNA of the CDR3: TGTGCCAGCAGCGGCCACATAGGGGCCTCCTACGAGCAGTACTTC. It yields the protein CASSGHIGASYEQYF.

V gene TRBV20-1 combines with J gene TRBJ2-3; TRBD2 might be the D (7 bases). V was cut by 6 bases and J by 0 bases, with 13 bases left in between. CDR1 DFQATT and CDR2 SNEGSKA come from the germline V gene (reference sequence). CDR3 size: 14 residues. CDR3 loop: CSAPGGGSTDTQYF. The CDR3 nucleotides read TGCAGTGCCCCGGGGGGCGGGAGCACAGATACGCAGTATTTT.

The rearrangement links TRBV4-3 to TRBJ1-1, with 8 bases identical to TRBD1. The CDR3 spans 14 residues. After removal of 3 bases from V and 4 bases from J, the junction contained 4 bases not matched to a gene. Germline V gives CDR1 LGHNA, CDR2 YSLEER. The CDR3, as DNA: TGCGCCAGCAGCCAGTCAGGGGGCGGCACTGAAGCTTTCTTT. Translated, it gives CASSQSGGGTEAFF.